Listed here are 2 T cell receptor beta chains from one sample, sequenced in a study of Graves' ophthalmopathy and Graves' hyperthyroidism. Investigators amplified TCR beta CDR3 regions from RNA transcripts. Second-round multiplex PCR came after first-round RT-PCR with HTBI primers. MiXCR was run by TCRdb on the multiplex PCR reads, yielding one entry per CDR3 protein. The sample has about 420,000 distinct CDR3 sequences, under 25% seen once; the top ten hold approximately 3%. Sequencing used peripheral blood. These receptors all stem from a woman between 18 and 30 years old with stable Graves' hyperthyroidism.

The sample holds many counts of this clonotype. The genes are TRBV28 and TRBJ2-7; TRBD2 might be the D (5 bases). V lost 0 bases and J lost 2, with 5 bases in between. This CDR3 is built from 13 residues. Per the germline V gene, CDR1 is MDHEN and CDR2 is SYDVKM. CDR3 sequence reads: CASSLWTTYEQYF. CDR3 coding DNA: TGTGCCAGCAGTTTATGGACTACCTACGAGCAGTACTTC.

With respect to this clonotype: Since a much larger clone is just one base distant, this may be a read error. The J gene is TRBJ1-1, the V gene TRBV20-1; 9 bases map to TRBD1. The germline V gene encodes CDR1 DFQATT and CDR2 SNEGSKA (reference sequence). The ends lost 6 bases at V and 6 bases at J; junction bases unmatched: 8. The CDR3 has 13 residues. CDR3 protein: CSASGTGHAEAFF. CDR3 sequence (DNA): TGCAGTGCATCCGGGACAGGGCACGCTGAAGCTTTCTTT.